These 8 T cell receptor beta chains came from one sample sequenced in a study of shared T cell receptors in the human thymus. Libraries were prepared by immunoSEQ multiplex PCR; TCRdb keeps only in-frame clonotypes and omits some of them. The table lists under 850,000 clones, roughly 90% of them singletons. This same sample was also taken into another study, of human thymus T cells.

Material: thymocytes. The receptors were sampled from a boy in the first two years of life with a congenital heart defect.

The chain is built from TRBV7-8 and TRBJ2-7; the match to TRBD2 covers 7 bases. V lost 4 bases and J lost 7; bases outside the gene matches: 10. The CDR3 is 14 amino acids. Germline V gene lookup returns CDR1 SGHVS and CDR2 FQNEAQ. This chain's CDR3 is CASSSSGPSWEQYF. CDR3 nucleotide sequence: TGTGCCAGCAGCTCTAGCGGCCCCTCCTGGGAGCAGTACTTC.

The CDR3 DNA reads as TGCAGCGTTCCTGACGACACGGAGACCCAGTACTTC. Translation gives CSVPDDTETQYF. The chain combines TRBV29-1 with TRBJ2-5; D is unclear. This CDR3 has 12 amino acids. Trimming pared 5 bases from V and 5 bases from J, leaving 12 bases between. Per germline, CDR1 SQVTM and CDR2 ANQGSEA.

A few counts support this clone. The chain combines TRBV28 with TRBJ1-4, with 7 bases fitting TRBD1. With 5 bases clipped from V and 8 bases from J, the junction kept 8 bases outside the gene matches. Germline CDR1 reads MDHEN; CDR2 reads SYDVKM. This CDR3 is built from 14 residues. The CDR3 coding sequence is TGTGCCAGCAGTCAAGACAGGGTTTGGGAAAAACTGTTTTTT. This codes for CASSQDRVWEKLFF.

The chain uses TRBV7-9 and TRBJ2-5; 11 positions match TRBD1. V lost 6 bases to trimming and J lost 4 bases; unmatched junction nucleotides: 7. The germline CDR1 and CDR2 sequences are SEHNR and FQNEAQ (reference sequence). CDR3 length: 15 residues. The CDR3 is CASRLPGQGGETQYF. The CDR3 coding sequence is TGTGCCAGCAGGCTGCCGGGACAGGGGGGAGAGACCCAGTACTTC.

The sample holds one count of this clone. The chain is built from TRBV6-4 and TRBJ2-2; 7 nucleotides line up with TRBD1. CDR1 MRHNA and CDR2 SNTAGT come from the germline V gene. The CDR3 contains 19 residues. The ends lost 0 bases at V and 3 bases at J; junction bases unmatched: 13. The CDR3 region is CASSDSVETTGSDTGELFF. The DNA for the CDR3 is TGTGCCAGCAGTGACTCGGTGGAGACGACAGGGTCGGACACCGGGGAGCTGTTTTTT.

The chain links TRBV19 to TRBJ1-2, with a tentative D call TRBD1 (5 bases). CDR1 is LNHDA and CDR2 is SQIVND in the germline V gene (reference sequence). The V and J ends lost 6 bases and 1 base respectively, with 12 bases between them. This CDR3 contains 14 residues. The CDR3 DNA is TGTGCCAGTAGCGCTGGGGGGGGTAACTATGGCTACACCTTC. Translation: CASSAGGGNYGYTF. Full variable domain (rest looked up from reference TRBV19 and TRBJ1-2): DGGITQSPKYLFRKEGQNVTLSCEQNLNHDAMYWYRQDPGQGLRLIYYSQIVNDFQKGDIAEGYSVSREKKESFPLTVTSAQKNPTAFYLCASSAGGGNYGYTFGSGTRLTVV.

The gene calls are TRBV30 and TRBJ2-3, with D possibly TRBD2 on 6 matching bases. Trimming removed 4 bases from V and 2 bases from J, with 28 bases in between. CDR3 length equals 19 residues. The germline gives CDR1 GTSNPN, CDR2 SVGIG (reference sequence). CDR3 sequence: CAWTISPAGGERNTDTQYF. CDR3 DNA sequence: TGTGCCTGGACCATATCACCCGCGGGCGGGGAGAGAAACACAGATACGCAGTATTTT.

V and J are TRBV20-1 and TRBJ2-7; D is undetermined. Germline-derived CDR1 and CDR2 are DFQATT and SNEGSKA (reference sequence). V lost 5 bases to trimming and J lost 5 bases, with 7 bases between them. CDR3 size: 10 residues. CDR3 in amino acids: CSAHIHEQYF. CDR3 nucleotide sequence: TGCAGTGCTCACATCCACGAGCAGTACTTC.